One sample yielded the 20 T cell receptor delta chains listed below, sequenced in a study of gamma-delta T cells after stem cell transplantation. TCRdb re-called clones from the RT-PCR reads using CATT. The table lists 15,000 to 19,000 delta-chain clones, over 8% of them singletons. Sequenced input: gamma-delta T cells. These receptors all stem from a human donor. It is not recorded whose cells these are; they may come from a transplant donor.

This clone was found a few times. The protein TCRdb gives is from a much larger clone and does not agree with this DNA's translation at residue 13, likely a read error; the protein shown here comes from the DNA. V usage is TRDV2 and J usage is TRDJ1; 9 nucleotides line up with TRDD3. The germline CDR1 and CDR2 sequences are GEAIGNYY and EKD. The CDR3 loop spans 15 amino acids. The CDR3 reads CACDPILGDARKPIF. CDR3 nucleotides: TGTGCCTGTGACCCTATCCTGGGGGATGCCCGTAAACCCATCTTT.

With respect to this clone: A far more abundant clone sits one base away, making this likely a read error. The same CDR3 can be traced to other DNA sequences in this sample. The chain joins TRDV1 to TRDJ1, with D perhaps being TRDD2 or TRDD3 (6 bases each). The CDR3 covers 19 residues. Germline V gene lookup returns CDR1 TSWWSYY and CDR2 QGS. Trimming took 2 bases from V and 0 from J, leaving 22 bases between them. DNA of the CDR3: TGTGCTCTTGGGGAATCTGTCCTTCCCGGGGGACCGTACACCGATAAACTCATCTTT. It specifies CALGESVLPGGPYTDKLIF.

This clone was seen many times. TCRdb's protein for this DNA is that of a much larger clone and differs from the translation at residue 14, likely a read error; the protein shown is the DNA translation. The V and J genes are TRDV2 and TRDJ1, with TRDD3 matching over 8 bases. J gave up 1 base and V 0 bases, and 15 bases lay outside the gene matches. CDR1 is GEAIGNYY, CDR2 EKD, per germline. This CDR3 comprises 19 residues. CDR3 nucleotides: TGTGCCTGTGACACCGTTGGAACGGGGATACCGGGGACCACCGATAAACTCATCTTT. It specifies CACDTVGTGIPGTTDKLIF.

The J gene is TRDJ1, the V gene TRDV2; D is possibly TRDD3 (6 bases). The CDR3 is made up of 20 amino acids. In germline, CDR1 is GEAIGNYY, CDR2 EKD. Trimming took 3 bases from V and 0 from J, leaving 28 bases between them. In nucleotides, the CDR3 is TGTGCCTGTGACTCTAGCAGAAGGGCCACTGGGACCACGAACACCGATAAACTCATCTTT. Translating it yields CACDSSRRATGTTNTDKLIF.

With regard to this clone: It differs at one base from a far larger clone, so likely a read error. Other nucleotide sequences in the sample specify the same CDR3. The rearrangement joins TRDV2 to TRDJ1; 9 nucleotides match TRDD3. Germline V gene data show CDR1 as GEAIGNYY and CDR2 as EKD. The CDR3 contains 21 residues. The CDR3, as DNA: TGTGCCTGTGACACTATGGTTCTGGGCTGGGGGATTTTGCTGTACACCGATAAACTCATCTTC. This codes for CACDTMVLGWGILLYTDKLIF.

This clone ranks as medium-sized (0.01 to 0.1%). Since a far larger clone is one base different, this is likely a read error. The chain carries TRDV2 and TRDJ1; TRDD3 aligns across 11 bases. Unmatched junction bases numbered 12, after V lost 4 bases and J lost 0 bases. The CDR3 sequence is 18 residues long. Germline V lookup: CDR1 GEAIGNYY, CDR2 EKD. The CDR3 bases are TGTGCCTGTGAGATAGTGGGGGATACGCGATCTTACACCGATAAACTCATCTTT. Its translation is CACEIVGDTRSYTDKLIF.

This clone was recorded at least ten times. TCRdb has a much larger clone's protein, which differs at residue 15 from the translation of this DNA, likely because of a read error; what is shown is the protein translated from the DNA. The rearrangement joins TRDV2 to TRDJ1, with 8 positions matching TRDD3. The CDR3 sequence is 18 residues long. The germline V gene encodes CDR1 GEAIGNYY and CDR2 EKD. DNA of the CDR3: TGTGCCTGTGACATATTAACCGTCGACGGGGATACCACCGATGAACTCATCTTT. Translated, it gives CACDILTVDGDTTDELIF.

With regard to this clone: One base separates it from a far larger clone, so it is likely a read error. Within the sample, other DNA sequences also encode this same CDR3. This sequence joins TRDV2 and TRDJ1; 10 positions match TRDD3. Germline trimming cut 0 bases from V and 4 bases from J; bases unmatched to any gene: 19. Germline CDR1 GEAIGNYY, CDR2 EKD. The CDR3 runs to 20 residues. CDR3 DNA sequence: TGTGCCTGTGACACCGTTTACCAGCTCGTGGGGGATACAACGGGCGATAAACTCATCTTT. Its translation is CACDTVYQLVGDTTGDKLIF.

Notes on this clone: The TCRdb protein, from a much larger clone, departs from this DNA's translation at residue 7, likely by read error; the protein shown derives from the DNA. Other DNA sequences in this sample translate to the same CDR3. This CDR3 is CACDILEDLYTDKLIF. The DNA for the CDR3 is TGTGCCTGTGACATTTTGGAGGATCTTTACACCGATAAACTCATCTTC. The chain is built from TRDV2 and TRDJ1; D gene unclear. This CDR3 has 16 residues. CDR1 and CDR2 (germline): GEAIGNYY, EKD.

With respect to this clone: TCRdb lists the protein of a much larger clone for this DNA, which differs at residue 21, so this is likely a read error; the protein given here is translated from the DNA itself. The rearrangement uses TRDV1 and TRDJ1; 12 positions match TRDD3. The germline CDR1 and CDR2 sequences are TSWWSYY and QGS. The CDR3 consists of 24 residues. CDR3: CALGERLPIPSYWGIPKYTDILIF. The CDR3 coding sequence is TGTGCTCTTGGGGAGCGGCTTCCTATCCCCTCTTACTGGGGGATACCAAAGTACACCGATATACTCATCTTT.

As regards this clone: One end of the junction is discordant with germline, which a read error may explain. Other DNA sequences in this sample translate to the same CDR3. V and J are TRDV2 and TRDJ1, with 7 bases identical to TRDD3. The germline CDR1 and CDR2 sequences are GEAIGNYY and EKD. There are 19 residues in the CDR3. The CDR3 loop is CACDTVAYTGDTDTDKLIF. CDR3 DNA: TGTGCCTGTGACACCGTAGCTTATACTGGGGACACAGACACCGATAAGCTCATCTTT.

A word on this clone: With only one base between it and a far larger clone, this is likely a read error. Additional DNA sequences in this sample encode the identical CDR3. The chain links TRDV1 to TRDJ2; 13 bases agree with TRDD3. The CDR3 has 24 residues. Losses at the gene ends were 3 bases for V and 5 bases for J; bases not matched to a gene: 27. From germline, CDR1 is TSWWSYY and CDR2 QGS. In DNA form, the CDR3 reads TGTGCTCTTGGGGAGCCGCCTTACTTCCTACCCCGGTATACTGGGGGATACGGAACAGCACAACTCTTCTTT. Protein product: CALGEPPYFLPRYTGGYGTAQLFF.

About this clone: At one end, the junction sequence differs from germline, possibly due to a read error. The rearrangement joins TRDV2 to TRDJ1; 10 bases agree with TRDD3. The CDR3 contains 16 residues. Looked up from germline, CDR1 is GEAIGNYY and CDR2 is EKD. The CDR3 sequence: CACVILGDPYTYKLIF. In nucleotides, the CDR3 is TGTGCCTGTGTAATACTGGGGGATCCGTACACCTATAAACTCATCTTT.

Points on this clone: TCRdb shows a much larger clone's protein in place of this DNA's translation, and the two differ at residue 8, likely through a read error; the protein shown is translated from the DNA. V usage is TRDV3 and J usage is TRDJ1; the D is unclear. CDR1 is TVYSNPD, CDR2 GDNSRS, per germline (reference sequence). V was clipped by 0 bases and J by 4 bases, with 12 bases between them. The CDR3 sequence is 13 residues long. CDR3 nucleotides: TGTGCCTTTAGGGGTCGGGTCCGCGATAAACTCATCTTT. Translating gives CAFRGRVRDKLIF. Supplemented by reference TRDV3 and TRDJ1, the full variable domain reads CDKVTQSSPDQTVASGSEVVLLCTYDTVYSNPDLFWYRIRPDYSFQFVFYGDNSRSEGADFTQGRFSVKHILTQKAFHLVISPVRTEDSATYYCAFRGRVRDKLIFGKGTRVTVEP.

The table lists this clone with many counts. At one boundary the junction diverges from the germline segment, which might be a read error. Other nucleotide sequences from this sample produce the same CDR3. The chain employs TRDV2 and TRDJ1, with no clear D. The CDR3 spans 19 residues. Germline CDR1 GEAIGNYY, CDR2 EKD. The CDR3 loop reads CACDTLRGTVSLSTDNLIF. For the CDR3, the DNA is TGTGCCTGTGACACCCTACGAGGGACTGTTTCCCTTTCCACCGATAACCTCATCTTT.

As regards this clone: The TCRdb protein, from a much larger clone, departs from this DNA's translation at residue 12, likely by read error; the protein shown derives from the DNA. The rearrangement uses TRDV2 and TRDJ1; 7 bases line up with TRDD3. Germline V gives CDR1 GEAIGNYY, CDR2 EKD. V shed 3 bases and J 3 bases; nucleotides not matched to a gene: 15. This CDR3 is 17 amino acids long. Written as DNA, the CDR3 is TGTGCCTGTGACGCCCTTACAGAGGGATACCACGCCGATAAACTCATCTTT. The encoded protein is CACDALTEGYHADKLIF.

Only a few counts were recorded for this clone. TCRdb records a much larger clone's protein for this DNA, with a difference at residue 7 that likely arises from a read error; the protein given is the translation of the DNA. V is TRDV2 and J is TRDJ1; D gene ambiguous. There are 16 residues in the CDR3. CDR1 GEAIGNYY and CDR2 EKD come from the germline V gene. The germline V and J ends were trimmed by 1 base and 0 bases, with 14 bases remaining between them. The CDR3 region has the DNA TGTGCCTGTGACACTCTGAGGGAGACTCACACCGATAAACTCATCTTT. Protein product: CACDTLRETHTDKLIF.

Remarks on this clone: A far larger clone is just one base off, so this is likely a read error. Other DNA sequences from this sample encode an identical CDR3 as well. The chain combines TRDV3 with TRDJ1; no definite D call. CDR1 and CDR2 from the germline V gene are TVYSNPD and GDNSRS (reference sequence). V lost 3 bases and J lost 0, with 32 bases in between. The CDR3 sequence is 20 residues long. The CDR3 DNA is TGTGCCTTCCCCGATCCTCCCCAAGATTGCGGAGCAGACCACACCGATAAACTCATCTTT. This encodes CAFPDPPQDCGADHTDKLIF. Complete variable domain (other parts from reference TRDV3 and TRDJ1): CDKVTQSSPDQTVASGSEVVLLCTYDTVYSNPDLFWYRIRPDYSFQFVFYGDNSRSEGADFTQGRFSVKHILTQKAFHLVISPVRTEDSATYYCAFPDPPQDCGADHTDKLIFGKGTRVTVEP.

Comments on this clone: At one end, the junction sequence differs from germline, possibly due to a read error. The chain couples TRDV2 to TRDJ1; D may match TRDD2 or TRDD3 (6 bases each). Germline V CDR1 and CDR2: GEAIGNYY, EKD. The CDR3 spans 20 residues. The CDR3 loop reads CACDTLTSSLLWDIIDRLIF. The CDR3 nucleotides are TGTGCCTGTGACACGCTTACTTCCTCCTTACTGTGGGATATTATCGATAGACTCATCTTT.

V is TRDV2 and J is TRDJ3; D ambiguous. CDR3 size: 20 residues. Germline CDR1 GEAIGNYY, CDR2 EKD. V was shortened by 2 bases and J by 18 bases, with 37 bases between the two germline ends. CDR3 in DNA: TGTGCCTGTGACAAAACGGAGGGGCCTTTAAGCTCCTGTGACAACCGCCCGATGTTTTTC. It codes for CACDKTEGPLSSCDNRPMFF.